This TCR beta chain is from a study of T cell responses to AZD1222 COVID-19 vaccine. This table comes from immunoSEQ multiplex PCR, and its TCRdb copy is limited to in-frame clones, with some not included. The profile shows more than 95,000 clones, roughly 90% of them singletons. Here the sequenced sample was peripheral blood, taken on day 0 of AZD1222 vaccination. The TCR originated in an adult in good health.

The CDR3 region is CASSTLKGGTSGGPSYEQYF. DNA for the CDR3: TGTGCCAGCAGCACTCTAAAAGGCGGGACTAGCGGGGGACCTTCCTACGAGCAGTACTTC. The rearrangement uses TRBV11-3 and TRBJ2-7; TRBD2 matches at 14 bases. The trim removed 5 bases at V and 1 base at J, leaving 16 bases unmatched. This CDR3 has 20 residues. The germline CDR1 and CDR2 sequences are SGHNT and YENEEA.